Following are 32 T cell receptor beta chains from one sample sequenced in a study of CD8 T cells in Susac syndrome. With random hexamers, reverse transcription was performed on 0.5 to 1 ug of RNA. One entry per CDR3 protein results from TCRdb running MiXCR on the immunoSEQ multiplex PCR reads. The table shows over 350,000 distinct CDR3 sequences, with more than 80% occurring only once. The sample was CD8+ T cells from PBMCs. The receptors here all came from a human donor with multiple sclerosis.

This chain joins TRBV28 and TRBJ1-5, with TRBD1 identical over 10 bases. Germline V lookup: CDR1 MDHEN, CDR2 SYDVKM. Trimming cost V 0 bases and J 7 bases; bases outside gene matches: 3. The CDR3 extends over 15 amino acids. The CDR3 region is CASSLWTGGLQPQHF. The CDR3, as DNA: TGTGCCAGCAGTTTATGGACAGGGGGCTTGCAGCCCCAGCATTTT.

This chain links TRBV5-4 with TRBJ2-2; D possibly matches TRBD1 or TRBD2 (5 bases each). The length of the CDR3 is 14 residues. Trimming left V 2 bases short and J 4 bases short, with 9 bases between. The germline CDR1 and CDR2 sequences are SGHNT and YYREEE (reference sequence). CDR3 sequence: CASSFEGSTGELFF. In DNA form, the CDR3 reads TGTGCCAGCAGCTTCGAGGGGTCCACCGGGGAGCTGTTTTTT.

This CDR3 is CASSLVGGDFSYGYTF. Here the CDR3 DNA reads TGTGCCAGCAGCTTAGTAGGCGGGGATTTTAGCTATGGCTACACCTTC. J is TRBJ1-2 and V is TRBV7-9, with unresolved D. V was cut by 1 base and J by 4 bases, with 16 bases left in between. Germline V CDR1 and CDR2: SEHNR, FQNEAQ (reference sequence). The CDR3 loop spans 16 amino acids. Using reference TRBV7-9 and TRBJ1-2 for the parts outside the CDR3, the full variable domain is DTGVSQNPRHKITKRGQNVTFRCDPISEHNRLYWYRQTLGQGPEFLTYFQNEAQLEKSRLLSDRFSAERPKGSFSTLEIQRTEQGDSAMYLCASSLVGGDFSYGYTFGSGTRLTVV.

Worth noting for this clonotype: One end of the junction fails to match germline, which may point to a read error. The chain uses TRBV20-1 and TRBJ2-7; TRBD1 agrees at 8 bases. Germline V gene data show CDR1 as DFQATT and CDR2 as SNEGSKA (reference sequence). CDR3 size: 16 residues. CDR3: CSARDERQGIYYEQCF. As DNA, the CDR3 is TGCAGTGCTAGAGATGAAAGACAGGGGATTTACTACGAGCAGTGCTTC.

The rearrangement links TRBV7-2 to TRBJ2-7; D possibly corresponds to TRBD2 (5 bases). CDR1 and CDR2 from the germline V gene are SGHTA and FQGNSA. The CDR3 runs to 14 residues. Trimming stripped 5 bases from V and 0 bases from J, with 11 bases between. For the CDR3, the DNA is TGTGCCAGCAGCAACTCGGGATTCTCCTACGAGCAGTACTTC. Translation gives CASSNSGFSYEQYF.

The V and J genes are TRBV12-3 or TRBV12-4 and TRBJ2-2; D is undetermined. V was pared by 10 bases and J by 3 bases, with 12 bases between. This CDR3 has 13 residues. The CDR3 DNA reads as TGTGCCAACCCGCGTGTGGACACCGGGGAGCTGTTTTTT. Its protein product is CANPRVDTGELFF.

This clonotype was counted once. V and J are TRBV5-4 and TRBJ2-1; a possible D gene is TRBD2 (5 bases). Looked up from germline, CDR1 is SGHNT and CDR2 is YYREEE (reference sequence). CDR3 size: 14 residues. Trimming left V 4 bases short and J 8 bases short, with 16 bases between. The CDR3 loop is CASSPYTSLDEQFF. The CDR3 DNA sequence: TGTGCCAGCAGCCCCTACACTAGTTTGGATGAGCAGTTCTTC.

The chain carries TRBV20-1 and TRBJ2-2; no firm D call. Germline V CDR1 and CDR2: DFQATT, SNEGSKA (reference sequence). The V end lost 3 bases, the J end lost 7 bases, and 9 bases lay between the germline ends. The CDR3 totals 12 residues. The CDR3 sequence: CSASIGIGELFF. Written as DNA, the CDR3 is TGCAGTGCTAGTATTGGTATCGGGGAGCTGTTTTTT.

V is TRBV14 and J is TRBJ1-1, with no clear D. CDR1 and CDR2 from the germline V gene are SGHDN and FVKESK. Trimming left V 1 base short and J 4 bases short, with 13 bases between. This CDR3 region has 15 residues. CDR3 nucleotide sequence: TGTGCCAGCAGCCAAGTATTATTAGGGTTCACTGAAGCTTTCTTT. Its translation is CASSQVLLGFTEAFF.

The chain combines TRBV11-1 with TRBJ2-7; D is undetermined. Trimming stripped 3 bases from V and 0 bases from J, with 12 bases between. CDR3 length: 15 amino acids. Germline CDR1 is SGHAT and CDR2 is FQDESV (reference sequence). CDR3 bases: TGTGCCAGCAGCTTGGGTACCATGGGCTCCTACGAGCAGTACTTC. Translation: CASSLGTMGSYEQYF.

The genes are TRBV29-1 and TRBJ2-1; D possibly corresponds to TRBD2 (5 bases). Germline assignment: CDR1 SQVTM and CDR2 ANQGSEA. This CDR3 has 12 amino acids. V lost 2 bases, J lost 9 bases, and 11 bases lay in between. CDR3 DNA sequence: TGCAGCGTTGAACTAGCTACGGGTGAGCAGTTCTTC. Amino acid sequence: CSVELATGEQFF.

This sequence joins TRBV7-8 and TRBJ2-1, with TRBD2 matching over 11 bases. J gave up 3 bases and V 1 base, and 8 bases lay outside the gene matches. Germline lookup yields CDR1 SGHVS and CDR2 FQNEAQ. This CDR3 region has 18 residues. CDR3 coding DNA: TGTGCCAGCAGCTTAGTGCTTTCTAGCGGGGGGAACTACAATGAGCAGTTCTTC. It yields the protein CASSLVLSSGGNYNEQFF.

The rearrangement joins TRBV20-1 to TRBJ2-1; TRBD2 aligns across 12 bases. V gave up 1 base and J gave up 7 bases; unmatched junction bases: 11. The CDR3 spans 17 residues. Germline V CDR1 and CDR2: DFQATT, SNEGSKA (reference sequence). In DNA form, the CDR3 reads TGCAGTGCTAGAGCGGCTAGCGGGGGGGCCCGTGGTAATGAGCAGTTCTTC. Translated: CSARAASGGARGNEQFF.

This chain links TRBV27 with TRBJ1-3; TRBD1 might be the D (6 bases). Per germline, CDR1 MNHEY and CDR2 SMNVEV (reference sequence). V dropped 4 bases and J dropped 2 bases, with 18 bases sitting between them. This CDR3 is 17 amino acids long. CDR3 nucleotides: TGTGCCAGCAGTTCCCTCGGGCCACAGGGACCTGGAAACACCATATATTTT. Translated, it gives CASSSLGPQGPGNTIYF.

V is TRBV4-1 and J is TRBJ2-7, with 7 bases fitting TRBD1. CDR3 length: 16 residues. After removal of 3 bases from V and 2 bases from J, the junction contained 10 bases not matched to a gene. In germline, CDR1 is MGHRA, CDR2 YSYEKL. The CDR3 loop reads CASSHDRDRSAYEQYF. In DNA form, the CDR3 reads TGCGCCAGCAGCCACGACCGGGACAGATCTGCCTACGAGCAGTACTTC.

CDR3 sequence (DNA): TGTGCCAGCAGTTACCCGGAGGGGTGGGAGACCCAGTACTTC. The encoded protein is CASSYPEGWETQYF. J is TRBJ2-5 and V is TRBV6-6; a weak D match, TRBD2 (6 bases). V dropped 2 bases and J dropped 5 bases, with 12 bases sitting between them. The germline CDR1 and CDR2 sequences are MNHNY and SVGAGI (reference sequence). This CDR3 spans 14 amino acids.

The CDR3 bases are TGTGCCAGCGGGGCCCGGGAAAGGATCCCTGAAGCTTTCTTT. It yields the protein CASGARERIPEAFF. The V call is TRBV2, the J call TRBJ1-1, with D perhaps TRBD1 (5 bases). The CDR3 is 14 residues long. Trimming removed 8 bases from V and 6 bases from J, with 19 bases in between. Germline CDR1 is SNHLY and CDR2 is FYNNEI.

V is TRBV29-1 and J is TRBJ2-2; 13 bases fit TRBD2. The CDR3 runs to 16 residues. The V and J ends lost 1 base and 4 bases, in that order; junction bases with no gene match: 3. From germline, CDR1 is SQVTM and CDR2 ANQGSEA. The CDR3 DNA follows: TGCAGCGTTGAAGCGGGACTAGCGGGGACCACCGGGGAGCTGTTTTTT. The encoded protein is CSVEAGLAGTTGELFF.

In DNA, the CDR3 is TGTGCCAGTAGTTGGACAGGGACGATCACAGATACGCAGTATTTT. Its protein is CASSWTGTITDTQYF. The V and J genes are TRBV19 and TRBJ2-3; 8 bases map to TRBD1. V lost 5 bases and J lost 2; bases outside the gene matches: 6. The V gene's germline CDR1 is LNHDA and CDR2 SQIVND (reference sequence). The CDR3 is made up of 15 amino acids.

The CDR3 DNA reads as TGTGCCAGCAGGGAGCTAGGGATGAGGGAGACCCAGTACTTC. Translating gives CASRELGMRETQYF. The chain uses TRBV27 and TRBJ2-5; no definite D call. The ends were cut back, 6 bases at V and 5 bases at J, with 16 bases in the middle. The CDR3 covers 14 residues. Germline CDR1 reads MNHEY; CDR2 reads SMNVEV (reference sequence).

The V call is TRBV29-1, the J call TRBJ2-1; 7 nucleotides align to TRBD1. Germline V gene lookup returns CDR1 SQVTM and CDR2 ANQGSEA. V was pared by 5 bases and J by 2 bases, with 6 bases of the junction left unmatched. The CDR3 consists of 14 residues. The CDR3 is CSVLDRDAYNEQFF. CDR3 nucleotides: TGCAGCGTTCTAGACAGGGATGCCTACAATGAGCAGTTCTTC.

This chain links TRBV6-6 with TRBJ2-4, with a tentative D call TRBD2 (7 bases). This CDR3 is built from 16 residues. V shed 0 bases and J shed 8 bases, with 17 bases lying between them. Germline-derived CDR1 and CDR2 are MNHNY and SVGAGI (reference sequence). Here the CDR3 reads CASSYSMAGARDIQYF. The CDR3 DNA is TGTGCCAGCAGTTACTCGATGGCGGGGGCGAGGGACATTCAGTACTTC.

V usage is TRBV27 and J usage is TRBJ2-7; 11 nucleotides line up with TRBD1. J lost 3 bases, V lost 1 base, and 8 bases had no gene match. The CDR3 loop spans 17 amino acids. Germline lookup yields CDR1 MNHEY and CDR2 SMNVEV (reference sequence). DNA of the CDR3: TGTGCCAGCAGTTTATTGGGACAGGGGGATATGGTCTACGAGCAGTACTTC. Translation: CASSLLGQGDMVYEQYF.

V gene TRBV4-2 combines with J gene TRBJ1-2; D unresolved. CDR1 is LGHNA, CDR2 YNFKEQ, per germline. The CDR3 is 14 amino acids. Trimming left V 0 bases short and J 4 bases short, with 9 bases between. The CDR3 DNA is TGTGCCAGCAGCCAAGAGTACTATGGCTATGGCTACACCTTC. Protein sequence: CASSQEYYGYGYTF.

This clonotype was observed a few times. The chain couples TRBV4-2 to TRBJ1-4; D may be TRBD1 (6 bases). The CDR3 has 12 residues. Trimming took off 3 bases at V and 12 bases at J, with 11 bases between the two ends. Per germline, CDR1 LGHNA and CDR2 YNFKEQ. The CDR3 reads CASSHREGELFF. The CDR3 DNA is TGTGCCAGCAGCCATCGAGAGGGGGAACTGTTTTTT.

This chain links TRBV4-1 with TRBJ1-5; a possible D gene is TRBD1 (5 bases). CDR1 and CDR2 from the germline V gene are MGHRA and YSYEKL. With 0 bases removed from V and 0 bases from J, the gap between germline ends came to 12 bases. The CDR3 is 17 amino acids. The CDR3 nucleotides are TGCGCCAGCAGCCAAGATCCGGGGGTTGGTAGCAATCAGCCCCAGCATTTT. Protein product: CASSQDPGVGSNQPQHF.

This sequence joins TRBV5-1 and TRBJ2-3; maybe TRBD2 (6 bases). The ends were cut back, 6 bases at V and 2 bases at J, with 13 bases in the middle. Germline V gene sequence: CDR1 SGHRS, CDR2 YFSETQ. The CDR3 length is 14 residues. In nucleotides, the CDR3 is TGCGCCAGCAAATCGGGAGTAGACACAGATACGCAGTATTTT. It encodes CASKSGVDTDTQYF.

The V and J genes are TRBV7-9 and TRBJ2-7; D might be TRBD2 (5 bases). CDR1 SEHNR and CDR2 FQNEAQ come from the germline V gene (reference sequence). Trimming stripped 10 bases from V and 0 bases from J, with 13 bases between. This CDR3 contains 13 residues. The CDR3 DNA reads TGTGCCACCTGGACTTCTGGCTCCTACGAGCAGTACTTC. Residues: CATWTSGSYEQYF.

Here the CDR3 DNA reads TGTGCCAGCAGCCTACTGGACAGGTCCCAAGAGACCCAGTACTTC. Its translation: CASSLLDRSQETQYF. The V and J genes are TRBV11-2 and TRBJ2-5; 7 bases are shared with TRBD1. CDR1 and CDR2 from the germline V gene are SGHAT and FQNNGV. V lost 5 bases to trimming and J lost 1 base; unmatched junction nucleotides: 7. This CDR3 spans 15 amino acids.

The rearrangement links TRBV4-1 to TRBJ1-2; 11 positions match TRBD1. CDR3 length equals 15 residues. Germline CDR1 is MGHRA and CDR2 is YSYEKL. Trimming took 0 bases from V and 8 from J; bases not matched to a gene: 5. The CDR3 loop is CASSQEGQGVRGYTF. CDR3 coding DNA: TGCGCCAGCAGCCAAGAGGGACAGGGGGTGCGGGGCTACACCTTC.

The J gene is TRBJ1-1, the V gene TRBV3-1; D is perhaps TRBD1 (6 bases). CDR3 length: 13 residues. The germline V gene has CDR1 LGHDT and CDR2 YNNKEL (reference sequence). Deletions cut 0 bases from V and 6 bases from J, with 8 bases between. This CDR3 is CASSQEAGAEAFF. DNA for the CDR3: TGTGCCAGCAGCCAAGAGGCAGGGGCTGAAGCTTTCTTT.

J is TRBJ2-7 and V is TRBV10-3, with D unclear. The V and J ends lost 3 bases and 0 bases respectively, with 12 bases between them. The CDR3 contains 15 residues. Germline V lookup: CDR1 ENHRY, CDR2 SYGVKD. CDR3 amino acids: CAISDLQIFSYEQYF. CDR3 coding DNA: TGTGCCATCAGTGATCTCCAGATTTTCTCCTACGAGCAGTACTTC.